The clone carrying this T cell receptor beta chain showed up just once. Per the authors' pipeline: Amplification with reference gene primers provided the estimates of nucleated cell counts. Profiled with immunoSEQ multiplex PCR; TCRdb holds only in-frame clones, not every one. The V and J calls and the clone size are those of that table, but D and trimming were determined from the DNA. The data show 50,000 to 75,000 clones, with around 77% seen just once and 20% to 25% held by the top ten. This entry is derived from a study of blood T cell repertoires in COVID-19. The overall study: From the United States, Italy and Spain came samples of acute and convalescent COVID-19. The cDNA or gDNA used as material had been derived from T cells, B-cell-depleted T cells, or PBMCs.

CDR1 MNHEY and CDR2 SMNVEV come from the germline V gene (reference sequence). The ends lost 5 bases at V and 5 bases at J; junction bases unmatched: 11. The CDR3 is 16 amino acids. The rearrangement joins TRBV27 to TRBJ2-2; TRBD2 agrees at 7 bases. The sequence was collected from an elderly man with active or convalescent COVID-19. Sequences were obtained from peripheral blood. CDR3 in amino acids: CASSPRPSGMTGELFF. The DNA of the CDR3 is TGTGCCAGCAGTCCCAGACCAAGCGGGATGACCGGGGAGCTGTTTTTT.